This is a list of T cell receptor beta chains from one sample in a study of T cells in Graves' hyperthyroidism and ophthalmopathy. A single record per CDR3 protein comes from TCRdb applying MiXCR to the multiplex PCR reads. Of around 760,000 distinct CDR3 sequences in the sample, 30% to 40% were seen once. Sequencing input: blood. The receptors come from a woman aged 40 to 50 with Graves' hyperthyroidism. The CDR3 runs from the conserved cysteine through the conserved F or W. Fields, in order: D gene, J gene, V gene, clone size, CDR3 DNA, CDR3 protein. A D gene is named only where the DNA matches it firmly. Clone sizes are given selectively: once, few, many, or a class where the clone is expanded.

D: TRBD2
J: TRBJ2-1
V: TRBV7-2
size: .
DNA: TGTGCCAGCAGCTTAGAGAAGTCGGGAGGGCACAATGAGCAGTTCTTC
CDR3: CASSLEKSGGHNEQFF

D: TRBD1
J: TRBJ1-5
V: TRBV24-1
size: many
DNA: TGTGCCACCAGTGATACCGGGACAGGGGCAAATAGCAATCAGCCCCAGCATTTT
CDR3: CATSDTGTGANSNQPQHF

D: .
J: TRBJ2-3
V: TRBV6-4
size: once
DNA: TGTGCCAGCAGTGACTCGAGTCGTTTGGGACCCACACCTAGCACAGATACGCAGTATTTT
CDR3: CASSDSSRLGPTPSTDTQYF

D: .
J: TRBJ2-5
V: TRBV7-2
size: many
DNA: TGTGCCAGCAGCTTTTTCCAAGAGACCCAGTACTTC
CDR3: CASSFFQETQYF

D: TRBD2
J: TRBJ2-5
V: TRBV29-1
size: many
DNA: TGCAGCGTCTCCGGGACTAGCGGCCAAGAGACCCAGTACTTC
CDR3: CSVSGTSGQETQYF

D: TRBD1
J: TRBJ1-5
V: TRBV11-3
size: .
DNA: TGTGCCAGCAGCTTCGGGACAGGGGGAATAGGCAATCAGCCCCAGCATTTT
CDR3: CASSFGTGGIGNQPQHF

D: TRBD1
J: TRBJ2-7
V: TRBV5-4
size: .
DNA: TGTGCCGGCAGCTTGATACGACAGGGTCTATACGAGCAGTACTTC
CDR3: CAGSLIRQGLYEQYF

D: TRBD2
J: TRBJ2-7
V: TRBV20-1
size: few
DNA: TGCAGTGCTAGCGAGGGACTAGCGAGGGCCTACGAGCAGTACTTC
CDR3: CSASEGLARAYEQYF

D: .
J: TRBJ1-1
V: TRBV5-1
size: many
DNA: TGCGCCAGCAGCTCGCAGGGGTTCGCTGAAGCTTTCTTT
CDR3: CASSSQGFAEAFF

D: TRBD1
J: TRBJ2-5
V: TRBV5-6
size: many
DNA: TGTGCCAGCAGCTTGGTGCCGGGACAGGGGTCGGAGACCCAGTACTTC
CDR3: CASSLVPGQGSETQYF

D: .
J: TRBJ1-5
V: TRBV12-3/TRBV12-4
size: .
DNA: TGTGCCAGCAGTGGCTTTTTGGGGGAGCCCCAGCATTTT
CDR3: CASSGFLGEPQHF

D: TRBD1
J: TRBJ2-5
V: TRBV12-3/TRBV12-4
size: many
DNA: TGTGCCAGCAGCCGGACAGGGGCGGAGACCCAGTACTTC
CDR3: CASSRTGAETQYF

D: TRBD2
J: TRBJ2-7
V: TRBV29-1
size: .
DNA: TGCAGCGTGCATGCGAGCGGGAGTGAGCAGTACTTC
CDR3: CSVHASGSEQYF

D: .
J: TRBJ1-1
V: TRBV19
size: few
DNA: TGTGCCAGCTCACCACGACGTTCCCCTGAAGCTTTCTTT
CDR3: CASSPRRSPEAFF

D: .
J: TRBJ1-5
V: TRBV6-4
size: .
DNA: TGTGCCAGCGGCCGGGGGGCCCAGCATTTT
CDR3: CASGRGAQHF

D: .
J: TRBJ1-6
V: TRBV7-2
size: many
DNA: TGTGCCAGCAGCTTAGGAGGGAGTAATTCACCCCTCCACTTT
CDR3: CASSLGGSNSPLHF

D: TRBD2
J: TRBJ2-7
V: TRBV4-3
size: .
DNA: TGCGCCAGCAGCCCGGGCAAAGCGGGACTCCTCTCCTACGAGCAGTACTTC
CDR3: CASSPGKAGLLSYEQYF

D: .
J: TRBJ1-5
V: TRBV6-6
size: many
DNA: TGTGCCACGTCACAGGGATCTGGCAATCAGCCCCAGCATTTT
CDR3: CATSQGSGNQPQHF

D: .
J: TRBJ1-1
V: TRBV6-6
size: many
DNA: TGTGCCAGCAGTTCCCCCCCGGGGCTGAACACTGAAGCTTTCTTT
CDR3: CASSSPPGLNTEAFF

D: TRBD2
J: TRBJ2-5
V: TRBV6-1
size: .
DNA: TGTGCCTTAACGGCTAGCGGGCAAGAGACCCAGTACTTC
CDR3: CALTASGQETQYF

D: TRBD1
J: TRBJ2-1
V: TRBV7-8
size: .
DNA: TGTGCCAGCAGCCGGGGGACAGGGGAACACCCGGAGCAGTTCTTC
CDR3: CASSRGTGEHPEQFF

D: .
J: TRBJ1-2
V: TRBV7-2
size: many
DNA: TGTGCCAGCAGCTTTCCCGGGACGGGACGTTATGGCTACACCTTC
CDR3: CASSFPGTGRYGYTF

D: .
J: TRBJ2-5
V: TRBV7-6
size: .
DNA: TGTGCCAGCAGACGACAGTTAAAAGAGACCCAGTACTTC
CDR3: CASRRQLKETQYF

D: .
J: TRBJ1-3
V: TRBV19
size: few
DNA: TGTGCCACCTCACTTCAGGCCTCTGGAAACACCATATATTTT
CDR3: CATSLQASGNTIYF

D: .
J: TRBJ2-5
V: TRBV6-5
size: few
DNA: TGTGCCGTCGGTAGGGAAGAGACCCAGTACTTC
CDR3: CAVGREETQYF

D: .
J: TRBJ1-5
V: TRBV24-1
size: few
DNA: TGTGCCACCAGTGCCCGATTGAATCAGCCCCAGCATTTT
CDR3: CATSARLNQPQHF

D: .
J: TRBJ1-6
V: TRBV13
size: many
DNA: TGTGCCAGCAGCGCCGGGTCGGGCGCCTATAATTCACCCCTCCACTTT
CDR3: CASSAGSGAYNSPLHF

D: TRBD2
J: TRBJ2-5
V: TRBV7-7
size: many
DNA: TGTGCTAGCAGCTTAACTAGCGGGTTTCAAGAGACCCAGTACTTC
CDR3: CASSLTSGFQETQYF

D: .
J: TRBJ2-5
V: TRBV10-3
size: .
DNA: TGTGCCATCAGTGGGGAGACCCAGTACTTC
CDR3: CAISGETQYF

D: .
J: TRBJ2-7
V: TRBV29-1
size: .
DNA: TGCAGCGCTCAGGACAGAACCCGGGGGTACAAGCAGTACTTC
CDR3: CSAQDRTRGYKQYF

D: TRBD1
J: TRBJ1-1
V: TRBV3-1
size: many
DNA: TGTGCCAGCAGCCAAGGGACAGGGGGGGGGACTGAAGCTTTCTTT
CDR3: CASSQGTGGGTEAFF

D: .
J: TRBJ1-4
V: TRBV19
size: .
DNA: TGTGCCAGTGGGGGACCTGAAAAACTGTTTTTT
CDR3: CASGGPEKLFF

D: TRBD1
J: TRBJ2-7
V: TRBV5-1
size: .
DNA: TGCGCCAGCAGCTTGGACCGGGACAGGCAGTACTTC
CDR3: CASSLDRDRQYF

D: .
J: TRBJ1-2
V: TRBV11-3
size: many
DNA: TGTGCCAGCAGCTTAAAGGGGACTGAGAATGGCTACACCTTC
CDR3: CASSLKGTENGYTF

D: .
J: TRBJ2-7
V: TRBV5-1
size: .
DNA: TGCGCCAGCAGCTCCAGGGGCTGGTACGAGCAGTACTTC
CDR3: CASSSRGWYEQYF

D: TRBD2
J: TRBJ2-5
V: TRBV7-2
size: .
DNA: TGTGCCAGCAGCCTGCTACTAGCGGGAGGGCCCGGAAAGACCCAGTACTTC
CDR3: CASSLLLAGGPGKTQYF

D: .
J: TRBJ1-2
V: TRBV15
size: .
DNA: TGTGCCACCAGCAGAGATAAGGACAGATTCTATGGCTACACCTTC
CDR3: CATSRDKDRFYGYTF

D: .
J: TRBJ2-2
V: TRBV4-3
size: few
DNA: TGCGCCAGCAGCCAAGGCAGGGTGAGCGGGGAGCTGTTTTTT
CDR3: CASSQGRVSGELFF

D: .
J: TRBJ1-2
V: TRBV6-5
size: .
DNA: TGTGCCAGCAGTTACGGAGGAAGCTGCACCTTC
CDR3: CASSYGGSCTF

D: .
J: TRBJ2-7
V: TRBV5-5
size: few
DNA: TGTGCCAGCAGCTTGCTGTGGAAAACCTACGAGCAGTACTTC
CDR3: CASSLLWKTYEQYF

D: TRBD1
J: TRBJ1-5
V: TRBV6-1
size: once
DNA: TGTGCCAGCAGCTCCACAGGGGGAGCTCAGCCCCAGCATTTT
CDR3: CASSSTGGAQPQHF

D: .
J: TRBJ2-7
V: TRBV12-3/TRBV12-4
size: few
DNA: TGTGCCAGCAGTCCCCCCGTCGGAGACGAGCAGTACTTC
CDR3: CASSPPVGDEQYF

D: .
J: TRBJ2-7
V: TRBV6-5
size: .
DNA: TGTGCCAGCAGTTACGATAGCGAAGTATTCTACGAGCAGTACTTC
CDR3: CASSYDSEVFYEQYF

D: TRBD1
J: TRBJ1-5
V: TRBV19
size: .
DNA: TGTGCCAGTAGTACAGCCGGGACAGGGCTTAGCAATCAGCCCCAGCATTTT
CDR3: CASSTAGTGLSNQPQHF

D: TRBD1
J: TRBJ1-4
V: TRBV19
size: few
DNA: TGTGCCAGTAGTGGGACAGGCATCTTTGCAACTAATGAAAAACTGTTTTTT
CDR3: CASSGTGIFATNEKLFF

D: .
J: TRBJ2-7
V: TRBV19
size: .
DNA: TGTGCCAGTTCCCAGGCGGGACCCTACGAGCAGTACTTC
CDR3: CASSQAGPYEQYF

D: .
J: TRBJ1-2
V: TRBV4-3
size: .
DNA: TGCGCCAGCAGCCGGACGAGGGCGAACTATGGCTGCACCTTC
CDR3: CASSRTRANYGCTF

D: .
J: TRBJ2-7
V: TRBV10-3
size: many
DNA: TGTGCCATAGGCTACGAGCAGTACTTC
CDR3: CAIGYEQYF

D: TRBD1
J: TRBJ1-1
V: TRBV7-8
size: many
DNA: TGTGCCAGCAGCCCCCGGACAGGGCCGAACACTGAAGCTTTCTTT
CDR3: CASSPRTGPNTEAFF

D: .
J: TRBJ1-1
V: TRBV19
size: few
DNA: TGTGCCAGTAGTATCGGCTGGGGGCGGGCGAACACTGAAGCTTTCTTT
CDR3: CASSIGWGRANTEAFF

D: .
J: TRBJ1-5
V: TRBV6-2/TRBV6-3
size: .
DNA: TGTGCCAGCAGTTACGCTGGTTATCAGCCCCAGCATTTT
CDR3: CASSYAGYQPQHF

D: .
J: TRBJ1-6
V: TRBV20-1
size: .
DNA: TGCAGTGCTAGAGATACAGGGATCACCTATAATTCACCCCTCCACTTT
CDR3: CSARDTGITYNSPLHF

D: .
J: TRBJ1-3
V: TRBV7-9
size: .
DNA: TGTGCCAGCAGCGTTGGGCCTGGGGCTGGAAACACCATATATTTT
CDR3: CASSVGPGAGNTIYF

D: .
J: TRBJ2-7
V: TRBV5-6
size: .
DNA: TGTGCCAGTAGCTACGGACAGGAGGGGTCCTTC
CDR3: CASSYGQEGSF

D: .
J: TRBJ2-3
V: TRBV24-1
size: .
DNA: TGTGCCACCAGTCCCGACACCTACACAGATACGCAGTATTTT
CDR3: CATSPDTYTDTQYF

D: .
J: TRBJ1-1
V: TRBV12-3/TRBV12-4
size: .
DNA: TGTGCCAGCAGTATAGATCAGGCTACGTACTTCATGAACACTGAAGCTTTCTTT
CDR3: CASSIDQATYFMNTEAFF

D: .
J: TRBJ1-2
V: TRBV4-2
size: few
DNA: TGTGCCAGCAGCGCACAGGGTTGGGGCTACACCTTC
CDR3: CASSAQGWGYTF

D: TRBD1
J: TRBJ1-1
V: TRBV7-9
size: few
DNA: TGCGCCAGCAGCCAAGTTCTCCACAGGGGGTCCCCTGAAGCTTTCTTT
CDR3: CASSQVLHRGSPEAFF

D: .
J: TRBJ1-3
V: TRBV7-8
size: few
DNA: TGTGCCAGCAGCTTAACAGGGAGGGTTCTCTCTGGAAACACCATATATTTT
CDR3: CASSLTGRVLSGNTIYF

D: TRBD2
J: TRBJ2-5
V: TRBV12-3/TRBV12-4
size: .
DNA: TGTGCCAGCAGTACGACTAGCGGGGCTCCTACGACCCAGTACTTC
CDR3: CASSTTSGAPTTQYF